The clone carrying this T cell receptor beta chain was observed at least ten times. The antigen is unknown. The source of the sample is a study of T cells in Graves' hyperthyroidism and ophthalmopathy. Study at large: Before any treatment, at initial diagnosis, peripheral blood was collected.

RNA transcripts served as the template for amplifying TCR beta CDR3 regions. Carried out on the TCR CDR3, a first-round RT-PCR used the HTBI primer set. TCRdb recomputed calls from the multiplex PCR reads with MiXCR, one row per CDR3 protein. The sample consists of under 300,000 distinct CDR3 sequences, roughly 15% of them appearing once. Hyperthyroidism was newly diagnosed in patients aged 18 to 65 (duration under 2 months). Used for diagnoses were clinical symptoms, serum thyroxine and TRAb, thyroid ultrasound and orbital computed tomography. General study points: Ophthalmopathy and stable hyperthyroidism were told apart by a 13 V-J model.

The V end lost 2 bases, the J end lost 1 base, and 7 bases lay between the germline ends. The CDR3 runs 14 residues. The V gene's germline CDR1 is MDHEN and CDR2 SYDVKM. Sequencing was performed on blood. The rearrangement links TRBV28 to TRBJ2-3; D might be TRBD2 (5 bases). The sequence was obtained from a woman aged 25 to 39 with Graves' hyperthyroidism that later progressed to Graves' ophthalmopathy. For the CDR3, the DNA is TGTGCCAGCAGTTTACGGGAACGCACAGATACGCAGTATTTT. Its translation is CASSLRERTDTQYF.